One and the same sample provided the 21 T cell receptor beta chains below, sequenced in a study of metastatic and nonmetastatic thyroid tumors. TCRdb re-called clones from the PCR reads using MiXCR. Of 37,000 or so clones listed, 15% to 20% were seen once; the top ten hold about 6.8%. None of the patients had undergone any treatment ahead of thyroid surgery. Sequencing was performed on blood. These receptors came from a male donor with papillary thyroid cancer or a benign thyroid nodule (not recorded which). Some clones in this sample may be carry-over from other donors' samples.

V usage is TRBV2 and J usage is TRBJ1-5, with a possible D match to TRBD1 (5 bases). The length of the CDR3 is 13 residues. Germline V gene lookup returns CDR1 SNHLY and CDR2 FYNNEI. Trimming removed 8 bases from V and 9 bases from J, with 17 bases in between. DNA for the CDR3: TGTGCCAGCGCCAGACAGCCAGGGATGCCCCAGCATTTT. Encoded protein: CASARQPGMPQHF.

There are a few counts of this clone. This chain connects TRBV6-2 or TRBV6-3 to TRBJ2-7; 9 bases are a match to TRBD1. The germline V gene encodes CDR1 MNHEY and CDR2 SVGEGT. With 6 bases clipped from V and 3 bases from J, the junction kept 9 bases outside the gene matches. The CDR3 loop spans 15 amino acids. CDR3 protein: CASSKTGGGFYEQYV. For the CDR3, the DNA is TGTGCCAGCAGCAAAACAGGGGGCGGTTTCTACGAGCAGTACGTC.

This clone occurred many times. V and J are TRBV27 and TRBJ2-3, with TRBD2 as a possible D gene (7 bases). Per the germline V gene, CDR1 is MNHEY and CDR2 is SMNVEV (reference sequence). V was trimmed by 6 bases and J by 0 bases, leaving 10 bases between them. The CDR3 covers 14 residues. The CDR3: CASSRGASTDTQYF. DNA of the CDR3: TGTGCCAGCAGCCGGGGGGCGAGCACAGATACGCAGTATTTT.

This clone was counted ten times or more. The chain carries TRBV3-1 and TRBJ2-3; 8 nucleotides align to TRBD2. The CDR3 length is 15 residues. After removal of 8 bases from V and 1 base from J, the junction contained 8 bases not matched to a gene. Germline CDR1 LGHDT, CDR2 YNNKEL (reference sequence). CDR3 in DNA: TGTGCCAGCCAGAAAGGACTAGCCCGCACAGATACGCAGTATTTT. Its protein is CASQKGLARTDTQYF.

This clone showed up just once. This chain connects TRBV4-2 to TRBJ2-1; perhaps TRBD2 as D (5 bases). Germline-derived CDR1 and CDR2 are LGHNA and YNFKEQ. V was cut by 1 base and J by 9 bases, with 13 bases left in between. The CDR3 is 14 amino acids. The CDR3 is CASSQGRGRFEQFF. Written as DNA, the CDR3 is TGTGCCAGCAGCCAAGGAAGAGGGAGATTTGAGCAGTTCTTC.

There are a few counts of this clone. The chain joins TRBV28 to TRBJ1-2, with D uncertain. The V gene lost 3 bases and the J gene lost 8 bases, with 13 bases spanning the gap. CDR1 MDHEN and CDR2 SYDVKM come from the germline V gene. The length of the CDR3 is 13 residues. In DNA, the CDR3 is TGTGCCAGCAGTTTTGGTACATTGGGGGGCTACACCTTC. The encoded protein is CASSFGTLGGYTF.

This clone was seen many times. The chain recombines TRBV7-9 with TRBJ1-1; the D gene is possibly TRBD1 (5 bases). The CDR3 extends over 14 amino acids. The V gene's germline CDR1 is SEHNR and CDR2 FQNEAQ (reference sequence). V was clipped by 8 bases and J by 3 bases, with 16 bases between them. The DNA of the CDR3 is TGTGCCAGCGCCCCCCCAGGAGGGGACACTGAAGCTTTCTTT. This encodes CASAPPGGDTEAFF. Full variable domain (missing parts from reference TRBV7-9 and TRBJ1-1): DTGVSQNPRHKITKRGQNVTFRCDPISEHNRLYWYRQTLGQGPEFLTYFQNEAQLEKSRLLSDRFSAERPKGSFSTLEIQRTEQGDSAMYLCASAPPGGDTEAFFGQGTRLTVV.

The sample holds many counts of this clone. The chain has TRBV11-3 and TRBJ2-1, with 7 nucleotides matching TRBD2. V shed 3 bases and J 5 bases; nucleotides not matched to a gene: 4. CDR3 size: 14 residues. Germline CDR1 SGHNT, CDR2 YENEEA. The CDR3 reads CASSFAGVDNEQFF. CDR3 bases: TGTGCCAGCAGCTTCGCGGGAGTAGACAATGAGCAGTTCTTC.

The genes are TRBV20-1 and TRBJ2-1; no firm D call. The CDR3 is 15 residues long. With 4 bases removed from V and 0 bases from J, the gap between germline ends came to 13 bases. CDR1 and CDR2 from the germline V gene are DFQATT and SNEGSKA (reference sequence). The CDR3: CSAIDITNSYNEQFF. The DNA for the CDR3 is TGCAGTGCTATAGATATCACGAACTCCTACAATGAGCAGTTCTTC.

At least ten counts were recorded for this clone. The rearrangement joins TRBV6-2 or TRBV6-3 to TRBJ1-2, with TRBD1 matching over 7 bases. V dropped 0 bases and J dropped 7; count of bases not matched to a gene: 8. The CDR3 is 15 amino acids. CDR1 and CDR2 from the germline V gene are MNHEY and SVGEGT. Written as DNA, the CDR3 is TGTGCCAGCAGTTACTCAAGGGGGCGCCAGTCTGGCTACACCTTC. Its translation is CASSYSRGRQSGYTF.

This clone was observed many times. The V call is TRBV11-2, the J call TRBJ2-1; D could derive from TRBD1 or TRBD2 (6 bases each). There are 15 residues in the CDR3. Per germline, CDR1 SGHAT and CDR2 FQNNGV. The germline V and J ends were trimmed by 1 base and 2 bases, with 9 bases remaining between them. CDR3 loop: CASSLVGGTYNEQFF. CDR3 in DNA: TGTGCCAGCAGCTTAGTGGGGGGCACCTACAATGAGCAGTTCTTC.

This clone was seen many times. V and J are TRBV15 and TRBJ2-6; no clear D gene. The CDR3 extends over 16 amino acids. Trimming pared 3 bases from V and 0 bases from J, leaving 9 bases between. CDR1 and CDR2 from the germline V gene are LNHNV and YYDKDF (reference sequence). CDR3 amino acids: CATSSPVSSGANVLTF. The CDR3 nucleotides read TGTGCCACCAGCAGCCCCGTAAGCTCTGGGGCCAACGTCCTGACTTTC. The full variable domain, rest sourced from reference TRBV15 and TRBJ2-6, is DAMVIQNPRYQVTQFGKPVTLSCSQTLNHNVMYWYQQKSSQAPKLLFHYYDKDFNNEADTPDNFQSRRPNTSFCFLDIRSPGLGDTAMYLCATSSPVSSGANVLTFGAGSRLTVL.

This clone was seen many times. The genes are TRBV7-9 and TRBJ2-1; D call uncertain. The CDR3 spans 10 residues. Germline CDR1 and CDR2: SEHNR and FQNEAQ (reference sequence). Trimming removed 10 bases at V and 8 bases at J, with 9 bases between. The CDR3 DNA is TGTGCCACCGAGGACCATGAGCAGTTCTTC. Protein product: CATEDHEQFF.

Within the sample, this clone is medium-sized. This chain's CDR3 is CASSLGSTYEQYF. CDR3 sequence (DNA): TGTGCCAGCAGCTTAGGAAGTACCTACGAGCAGTACTTC. The chain combines TRBV11-2 with TRBJ2-7; D uncertain. V was shortened by 1 base and J by 2 bases, with 6 bases between the two germline ends. This CDR3 region has 13 residues. Germline CDR1 is SGHAT and CDR2 is FQNNGV.

This clone was seen many times. The chain combines TRBV24-1 with TRBJ2-1, with 12 positions matching TRBD2. The junction had 13 bases not matched to a gene; V was cut back by 3 bases and J by 2 bases. Germline CDR1 KGHDR, CDR2 SFDVKD. This CDR3 has 20 amino acids. The CDR3 sequence is CATSDIPGLAGVDAYNEQFF. The CDR3 nucleotides read TGTGCCACCAGTGATATTCCGGGACTAGCGGGTGTAGACGCCTACAATGAGCAGTTCTTC.

This clone was seen ten or more times. V gene TRBV3-1 combines with J gene TRBJ2-3; D call uncertain. The CDR3 length is 14 residues. Between the trimmed V and J ends, which lost 0 bases and 2 bases, there was a span of 6 bases. Germline values: CDR1 LGHDT, CDR2 YNNKEL (reference sequence). The CDR3 sequence is CASSQEVVTDTQYF. The DNA of the CDR3 is TGTGCCAGCAGCCAAGAGGTGGTCACAGATACGCAGTATTTT.

This clone was detected ten times or more. J is TRBJ2-5 and V is TRBV4-1; D may match TRBD1 or TRBD2 (5 bases each). V shed 2 bases and J shed 4 bases, with 11 bases lying between them. Germline V gene data show CDR1 as MGHRA and CDR2 as YSYEKL. The CDR3 totals 14 residues. CDR3 DNA sequence: TGCGCCAGCAGCCAAATCGGGGCGGGAGAGACCCAGTACTTC. Its protein is CASSQIGAGETQYF.

Ten or more counts support this clone. The genes are TRBV3-1 and TRBJ1-4, with D unresolved. Germline CDR1 reads LGHDT; CDR2 reads YNNKEL (reference sequence). The CDR3 runs 16 residues. The V end was cut by 0 bases, the J end by 8 bases, with 16 bases between. CDR3 sequence reads: CASSQDLGVGSEKLFF. The CDR3 nucleotides are TGTGCCAGCAGCCAAGATCTTGGAGTCGGGAGCGAAAAACTGTTTTTT.

This clone has a handful of counts. This clone may be a read error of a much larger clone one base away. CDR3 sequence (DNA): TGTGCCAGCAGCGACACCCCAGATACGCAGTATTTT. It translates to CASSDTPDTQYF. The rearrangement joins TRBV7-9 to TRBJ2-3; no clear D gene. This CDR3 comprises 12 residues. The V end lost 5 bases, the J end lost 4 bases, and 7 bases lay between the germline ends. The germline V gene has CDR1 SEHNR and CDR2 FQNEAQ (reference sequence).

At least ten counts were recorded for this clone. The gene calls are TRBV5-1 and TRBJ2-1; 7 bases match TRBD2. After removal of 3 bases from V and 7 bases from J, the junction contained 13 bases not matched to a gene. This CDR3 spans 16 amino acids. In germline, CDR1 is SGHRS, CDR2 YFSETQ. This chain's CDR3 is CASSSHSAGEGNEQFF. In DNA form, the CDR3 reads TGCGCCAGCAGCTCACACTCCGCGGGAGAAGGTAATGAGCAGTTCTTC.

There are many counts of this clone. The V call is TRBV5-5, the J call TRBJ1-2, with D perhaps matching TRBD1 (6 bases). Germline CDR1 reads SGHKS; CDR2 reads YYEKEE (reference sequence). CDR3 length: 13 amino acids. The germline V and J ends were trimmed by 4 bases and 2 bases, with 9 bases remaining between them. CDR3 DNA: TGTGCCAGCAGCCCCGGACAGAACTATGGCTACACCTTC. Its protein is CASSPGQNYGYTF.